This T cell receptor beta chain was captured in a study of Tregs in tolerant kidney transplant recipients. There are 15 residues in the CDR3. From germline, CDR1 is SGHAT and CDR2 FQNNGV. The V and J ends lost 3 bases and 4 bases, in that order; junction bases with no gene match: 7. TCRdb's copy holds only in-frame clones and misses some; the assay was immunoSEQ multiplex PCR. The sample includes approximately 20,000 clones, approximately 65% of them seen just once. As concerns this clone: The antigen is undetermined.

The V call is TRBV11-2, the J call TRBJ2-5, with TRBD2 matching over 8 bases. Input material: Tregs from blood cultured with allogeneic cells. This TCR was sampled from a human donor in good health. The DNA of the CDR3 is TGTGCCAGCAGCTTCACAGCGGGAGTCAGAGAGACCCAGTACTTC. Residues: CASSFTAGVRETQYF.